One and the same sample provided the 26 T cell receptor beta chains below, sequenced in a study of blood T cell repertoires in COVID-19. TCRdb keeps only in-frame clones here, not all; method: immunoSEQ multiplex PCR. The sample includes 40,000 to 50,000 clones, 75% to 95% seen only once; the top ten take less than 8%. What was sequenced was peripheral blood. The receptors shown here come from a man in his 70s with active COVID-19.

V is TRBV6-5 and J is TRBJ2-3, with D possibly matching TRBD2 (5 bases). V was shortened by 8 bases and J by 1 base, with 10 bases between the two germline ends. CDR1 is MNHEY, CDR2 SVGAGI, per germline. The CDR3 totals 13 residues. The CDR3 protein is CASPREGTDTQYF. The CDR3 DNA sequence: TGTGCCAGCCCTCGGGAAGGCACAGATACGCAGTATTTT.

The gene calls are TRBV27 and TRBJ2-7; 7 nucleotides agree with TRBD2. CDR3 size: 14 residues. Germline trimming cut 3 bases from V and 3 bases from J; bases unmatched to any gene: 5. Germline CDR1 MNHEY, CDR2 SMNVEV (reference sequence). CDR3 DNA sequence: TGTGCCAGCAGTTTTTTTCGGGGGGACTACGAGCAGTACTTC. Its protein product is CASSFFRGDYEQYF.

The rearrangement joins TRBV10-3 to TRBJ2-1, with a possible D match to TRBD1 (7 bases). The V gene's germline CDR1 is ENHRY and CDR2 SYGVKD. V dropped 6 bases and J dropped 3 bases, with 12 bases sitting between them. The CDR3 spans 14 residues. Here the CDR3 reads CAIREGTDYNEQFF. CDR3 nucleotides: TGTGCCATCAGGGAGGGGACAGACTACAATGAGCAGTTCTTC.

This chain links TRBV3-1 (or the pseudogene TRBV3-2) with TRBJ1-4; D not resolved. The CDR3 consists of 13 residues. The V and J ends lost 6 bases and 7 bases respectively, with 12 bases between them. Germline CDR1 is LGHDT and CDR2 is YNNKEL (reference sequence). CDR3 region: CASSPRPSEKLFF. The CDR3 DNA sequence: TGTGCCAGCAGTCCGAGGCCATCTGAAAAACTGTTTTTT.

As DNA, the CDR3 is TGTGCCAGCAGCTCCCCGGACAGGGCCCGGCTGAACACTGAAGCTTTCTTT. It yields the protein CASSSPDRARLNTEAFF. The rearrangement joins TRBV11-2 to TRBJ1-1, with 8 bases matching TRBD1. The trim removed 4 bases at V and 0 bases at J, leaving 10 bases unmatched. The germline V gene has CDR1 SGHAT and CDR2 FQNNGV. The CDR3 is 17 residues long.

This CDR3 reads CASRAGGLSSYNEQFF. The DNA of the CDR3 is TGTGCCAGCAGGGCAGGGGGCCTAAGCTCCTACAATGAGCAGTTCTTC. The V and J genes are TRBV7-2 and TRBJ2-1; TRBD1 matches at 8 bases. V lost 6 bases to trimming and J lost 0 bases; unmatched junction nucleotides: 7. This CDR3 spans 16 amino acids. CDR1 and CDR2 from the germline V gene are SGHTA and FQGNSA.

The V and J genes are TRBV6-5 and TRBJ2-7; TRBD1 matches 8 bases. The CDR3 covers 15 residues. Germline V gene lookup returns CDR1 MNHEY and CDR2 SVGAGI. The junction had 6 bases not matched to a gene; V was cut back by 5 bases and J by 0 bases. The CDR3 DNA follows: TGTGCCAGCAGTCAGGGGGCAGGTAGCTCCTACGAGCAGTACTTC. It specifies CASSQGAGSSYEQYF.

The genes are TRBV5-8 and TRBJ2-3; the D is unclear. This CDR3 region has 11 residues. Trimming took off 2 bases at V and 5 bases at J, with 3 bases between the two ends. Germline V gene data show CDR1 as SGHTS and CDR2 as YDEGEE. CDR3 in DNA: TGTGCCAGCAGCTTCAGAGATACGCAGTATTTT. The encoded protein is CASSFRDTQYF.

The chain links TRBV29-1 to TRBJ2-1; 9 bases align to TRBD1. J lost 7 bases, V lost 6 bases, and 7 bases had no gene match. CDR3 length equals 13 residues. Per germline, CDR1 SQVTM and CDR2 ANQGSEA. This chain's CDR3 is CSVGQGLGNEQFF. The DNA for the CDR3 is TGCAGCGTCGGACAGGGGCTAGGGAATGAGCAGTTCTTC.

This chain joins TRBV6-5 and TRBJ1-1; 7 positions match TRBD1. The CDR3 loop spans 14 amino acids. J lost 0 bases, V lost 4 bases, and 2 bases had no gene match. CDR1 and CDR2 (germline): MNHEY, SVGAGI. CDR3 region: CASSLDRMNTEAFF. The CDR3 DNA is TGTGCCAGCAGTTTGGACAGGATGAACACTGAAGCTTTCTTT.

DNA for the CDR3: TGTGCCAGCAGTTACCAGAACTATGGCTACACCTTC. It specifies CASSYQNYGYTF. The V and J genes are TRBV6-5 and TRBJ1-2; D remains ambiguous. CDR3 size: 12 residues. CDR1 is MNHEY and CDR2 is SVGAGI in the germline V gene. Trimming stripped 2 bases from V and 2 bases from J, with 3 bases between.

A single count supports this clone. This chain links TRBV10-2 with TRBJ2-1; TRBD2 might be the D (5 bases). V lost 6 bases, J lost 4 bases, and 16 bases lay in between. CDR3 length: 15 residues. Germline lookup yields CDR1 WSHSY and CDR2 SAAADI. The CDR3 DNA reads TGCGCCAGCAGCCCGGGGTCCTGGGTGTACAATGAGCAGTTCTTC. The encoded protein is CASSPGSWVYNEQFF.

The chain has TRBV9 and TRBJ1-1; no reliable D call. This CDR3 spans 13 amino acids. V was shortened by 4 bases and J by 0 bases, with 7 bases between the two germline ends. Germline CDR1 and CDR2: SGDLS and YYNGEE. The CDR3: CASSPQLNTEAFF. In DNA form, the CDR3 reads TGTGCCAGCAGCCCACAGCTGAACACTGAAGCTTTCTTT.

The chain uses TRBV10-1 and TRBJ1-1; 7 bases fit TRBD1. V lost 10 bases and J lost 6; bases outside the gene matches: 20. Germline V gene sequence: CDR1 WNHNN, CDR2 SYGVQD (reference sequence). The CDR3 loop spans 16 amino acids. The CDR3 sequence is CANRLGTDFKRAEAFF. CDR3 nucleotide sequence: TGCGCCAACAGATTAGGGACAGACTTTAAGAGGGCTGAAGCTTTCTTT.

The chain uses TRBV29-1 and TRBJ2-4; D is unresolved. The CDR3 covers 11 residues. Germline CDR1 is SQVTM and CDR2 is ANQGSEA. Between the trimmed V and J ends, which lost 7 bases and 7 bases, there was a span of 11 bases. The CDR3 nucleotides read TGCAGCGGTATAATTTTGAACATTCAGTACTTC. This codes for CSGIILNIQYF.

V gene TRBV19 combines with J gene TRBJ1-5; D possibly corresponds to TRBD1 (6 bases). CDR1 is LNHDA, CDR2 SQIVND, per germline (reference sequence). V lost 5 bases and J lost 7, with 15 bases in between. This CDR3 is 14 amino acids long. The CDR3 region is CASSQGQLSQPQHF. The CDR3 nucleotides read TGTGCCAGTAGTCAGGGGCAGCTCTCACAGCCCCAGCATTTT.

Here the CDR3 reads CASSLLRGNEQFF. The CDR3, as DNA: TGTGCCAGCAGCCTTCTTCGCGGGAATGAGCAGTTCTTC. The rearrangement uses TRBV7-9 and TRBJ2-1, with D perhaps matching TRBD2 (5 bases). The CDR3 spans 13 residues. Germline lookup yields CDR1 SEHNR and CDR2 FQNEAQ (reference sequence). Trimming took off 5 bases at V and 7 bases at J, with 12 bases between the two ends.

This chain connects TRBV3-1 (or the pseudogene TRBV3-2) to TRBJ2-3; possibly TRBD1 for D (6 bases). This CDR3 is built from 15 residues. From germline, CDR1 is LGHDT and CDR2 YNNKEL (reference sequence). Trimming removed 4 bases from V and 0 bases from J, with 11 bases in between. DNA for the CDR3: TGTGCCAGCAGCCGGACAGTTTTTAGCACAGATACGCAGTATTTT. Encoded protein: CASSRTVFSTDTQYF.

This clone was seen just once. The chain links TRBV6-4 to TRBJ1-2, with 8 bases identical to TRBD1. The CDR3 runs 15 residues. The germline gives CDR1 MRHNA, CDR2 SNTAGT. J gave up 3 bases and V 3 bases, and 6 bases lay outside the gene matches. The CDR3 spells CASSEEGTGHYGYTF. Here the CDR3 DNA reads TGTGCCAGCAGTGAAGAAGGGACAGGCCACTATGGCTACACCTTC.

The V and J genes are TRBV18 and TRBJ2-1; 7 bases agree with TRBD2. From germline, CDR1 is KGHSH and CDR2 LQKENI. The CDR3 loop spans 16 amino acids. J gave up 3 bases and V 4 bases, and 9 bases lay outside the gene matches. CDR3 sequence reads: CASSLGWGGYYNEQFF. The CDR3 nucleotides read TGTGCCAGCTCACTCGGCTGGGGGGGTTACTACAATGAGCAGTTCTTC.

This chain uses TRBV7-2 with TRBJ1-2, with 9 bases lining up with TRBD1. With 5 bases clipped from V and 2 bases from J, the junction kept 3 bases outside the gene matches. CDR1 is SGHTA and CDR2 is FQGNSA in the germline V gene. The CDR3 covers 14 residues. The CDR3 DNA follows: TGTGCCAGCAGCCCGGGACAGGGAAACTATGGCTACACCTTC. Translating gives CASSPGQGNYGYTF.

The genes are TRBV9 and TRBJ2-1; 9 bases align to TRBD1. The J segment lost 8 bases and the V segment lost 0 bases, leaving 9 bases of the junction unmatched. This CDR3 contains 16 residues. CDR1 SGDLS and CDR2 YYNGEE come from the germline V gene. The CDR3 DNA follows: TGTGCCAGCAGCGTAGCGGGGACAGGGTTTACGGATGAGCAGTTCTTC. It is translated as CASSVAGTGFTDEQFF.

V gene TRBV7-9 combines with J gene TRBJ2-5; D ambiguous. This CDR3 region has 13 residues. V lost 3 bases, J lost 0 bases, and 5 bases lay in between. CDR1 and CDR2 (germline): SEHNR, FQNEAQ (reference sequence). The CDR3 DNA sequence: TGTGCCAGCAGCTTGACAAACCAAGAGACCCAGTACTTC. This codes for CASSLTNQETQYF.

This clone was seen a single time. The chain joins TRBV20-1 to TRBJ1-2; unclear D gene. V lost 6 bases, J lost 4 bases, and 9 bases lay in between. CDR3 length: 11 residues. Germline V gives CDR1 DFQATT, CDR2 SNEGSKA (reference sequence). The CDR3 loop reads CSAAGPYGYTF. The CDR3 DNA reads as TGCAGTGCCGCGGGTCCCTATGGCTACACCTTC.

The rearrangement uses TRBV7-6 and TRBJ2-3, with D perhaps TRBD2 (5 bases). The germline V gene encodes CDR1 SGHVS and CDR2 FNYEAQ. Trimming took 5 bases from V and 1 from J, leaving 13 bases between them. The CDR3 consists of 15 residues. The CDR3 nucleotides read TGTGCCAGCAGCCCGTCCTCGCGGGGCACAGATACGCAGTATTTT. Translating it yields CASSPSSRGTDTQYF.

This sequence joins TRBV12-5 and TRBJ1-4, with 9 bases matching TRBD1. The germline V gene encodes CDR1 LGHNT and CDR2 FRNRAP. The V and J ends lost 9 bases and 5 bases, in that order; junction bases with no gene match: 7. This CDR3 region has 14 residues. The CDR3 sequence is CASTSQGANEKLFF. DNA for the CDR3: TGTGCTAGCACCTCACAGGGGGCGAATGAAAAACTGTTTTTT.